The 28 T cell receptor beta chains below come from one sample, sequenced in a study of spatial heterogeneity in lung cancer. Via MiXCR, TCRdb re-called the 5' RACE reads, giving one row per CDR3 protein. Counted here are thousands of distinct CDR3 sequences, around an eighth occurring once; the ten biggest clones make up roughly an eighth. Noted time point: sample taken at primary tumor resection. Points from the study as a whole: For expanded intratumoral alpha and beta TCRs, counts tracked tumor mutation counts.

No antigen is known for these receptors. The sequencing used lung tumor tissue, collected at surgery. These receptors came from a male donor with early-stage non-small cell lung cancer.

This sequence joins TRBV5-1 and TRBJ2-3; the match to TRBD1 covers 9 bases. J gave up 8 bases and V 0 bases, and 10 bases lay outside the gene matches. The germline gives CDR1 SGHRS, CDR2 YFSETQ. CDR3 size: 16 residues. The CDR3 spells CASSLEKGQGSPTQYF. Written as DNA, the CDR3 is TGCGCCAGCAGCTTGGAAAAGGGACAGGGATCGCCTACGCAGTATTTT.

This clonotype is categorized as large (0.1 to 1%). The genes are TRBV25-1 and TRBJ1-4, with a possible D match to TRBD1 (6 bases). The CDR3 loop spans 15 amino acids. The V gene lost 3 bases and the J gene lost 8 bases, with 16 bases spanning the gap. Germline V gene lookup returns CDR1 MGHDK and CDR2 SYGVNS. The CDR3 region is CASSDGRAGVEKLFF. The CDR3 DNA follows: TGTGCCAGCAGTGATGGTAGGGCAGGGGTGGAAAAACTGTTTTTT. The full variable domain, with the rest looked up from reference TRBV25-1 and TRBJ1-4, is EADIYQTPRYLVIGTGKKITLECSQTMGHDKMYWYQQDPGMELHLIHYSYGVNSTEKGDLSSESTVSRIRTEHFPLTLESARPSHTSQYLCASSDGRAGVEKLFFGSGTQLSVL.

This clonotype was detected many times. This rearrangement joins TRBV30 to TRBJ2-2, with TRBD2 as a possible D gene (6 bases). Deletions cut 0 bases from V and 7 bases from J, with 9 bases between. The V gene's germline CDR1 is GTSNPN and CDR2 SVGIG (reference sequence). This CDR3 region has 13 residues. CDR3 coding DNA: TGTGCCTGGAGTGTGGGGGGATACGGGGAGCTGTTTTTT. Translated: CAWSVGGYGELFF. Full variable domain (missing parts from reference TRBV30 and TRBJ2-2): SQTIHQWPATLVQPVGSPLSLECTVEGTSNPNLYWYRQAAGRGLQLLFYSVGIGQISSEVPQNLSASRPQDRQFILSSKKLLLSDSGFYLCAWSVGGYGELFFGEGSRLTVL.

The chain joins TRBV20-1 to TRBJ1-2; D might be TRBD1 (6 bases). Trimming shortened V by 6 bases and J by 4 bases, and 15 bases separated the two germline ends. Germline V gives CDR1 DFQATT, CDR2 SNEGSKA (reference sequence). This CDR3 is 13 amino acids long. The CDR3 nucleotides are TGCAGTGCCAAAGGTACAGGGATCTATGGCTACACCTTC. Translated: CSAKGTGIYGYTF.

There are many counts of this clonotype. J is TRBJ2-7 and V is TRBV4-1, with 7 bases lining up with TRBD1. The length of the CDR3 is 14 residues. V lost 0 bases, J lost 7 bases, and 6 bases stayed unmatched. Looked up from germline, CDR1 is MGHRA and CDR2 is YSYEKL. CDR3 DNA: TGCGCCAGCAGCCAAGATTTACAGGGGCAAGAGCAGTACTTC. Amino acid sequence: CASSQDLQGQEQYF.

Judged by abundance, this clonotype is medium-sized. V usage is TRBV4-3 and J usage is TRBJ2-3, with 8 bases matching TRBD2. This CDR3 is 16 amino acids long. Germline CDR1 reads LGHNA; CDR2 reads YSLEER. V shed 1 base and J 1 base; nucleotides not matched to a gene: 4. CDR3 sequence (DNA): TGCGCCAGCAGCCAAGGTTCAGCGGGAGGCACAGATACGCAGTATTTT. Translating gives CASSQGSAGGTDTQYF.

This clonotype is large. The V call is TRBV12-3 or TRBV12-4, the J call TRBJ1-2, with D perhaps TRBD1 (6 bases). Trimming stripped 5 bases from V and 7 bases from J, with 8 bases between. The CDR3 sequence is 11 residues long. CDR3 loop: CASSTGTGYTF. The CDR3 DNA reads TGTGCCAGCAGTACAGGGACTGGCTACACCTTC.

This chain uses TRBV28 with TRBJ2-7; D unclear. Deletions cut 4 bases from V and 2 bases from J, with 12 bases between. The CDR3 sequence is 14 residues long. In germline, CDR1 is MDHEN, CDR2 SYDVKM. CDR3 sequence reads: CASSSPSQAYEQYF. The CDR3 DNA follows: TGTGCCAGCAGTTCCCCCTCCCAGGCCTACGAGCAGTACTTC.

This clonotype was seen many times. This sequence joins TRBV6-5 and TRBJ1-1; tentative D call: TRBD1 (6 bases). The V and J ends lost 4 bases and 3 bases respectively, with 21 bases between them. CDR3 length: 17 residues. Germline-derived CDR1 and CDR2 are MNHEY and SVGAGI. DNA for the CDR3: TGTGCCAGCAGTTGGGGCACTACAGGGTTTTCTTACACTGAAGCTTTCTTT. Its protein product is CASSWGTTGFSYTEAFF.

This clonotype was recorded many times. V is TRBV12-3 or TRBV12-4 and J is TRBJ1-3; weak D call: TRBD1 (5 bases). CDR3 length equals 15 residues. V lost 0 bases and J lost 4, with 10 bases in between. The CDR3 loop is CASSLAGAAGNTIYF. As DNA, the CDR3 is TGTGCCAGCAGTTTAGCCGGGGCAGCCGGAAACACCATATATTTT.

This clonotype came up a few times. The V gene is TRBV2, the J gene TRBJ1-6; no clear D. Trimming took 6 bases from V and 9 from J, leaving 6 bases between them. Germline CDR1 reads SNHLY; CDR2 reads FYNNEI. This CDR3 spans 11 amino acids. CDR3 in DNA: TGTGCCAGCAGGGAGCGTTCACCCCTCCACTTT. It specifies CASRERSPLHF.

There are many counts of this clonotype. This chain joins TRBV12-3 or TRBV12-4 and TRBJ2-1; D is perhaps TRBD2 (6 bases). Trimming shortened V by 5 bases and J by 7 bases, and 21 bases separated the two germline ends. CDR3 length equals 16 residues. CDR3 amino acids: CASSTFRAGRSNEQFF. CDR3 bases: TGTGCCAGCAGTACCTTTCGGGCGGGACGGTCAAATGAGCAGTTCTTC.

This clonotype rates as medium-sized. The rearrangement links TRBV14 to TRBJ1-3; D is unresolved. The CDR3 extends over 16 amino acids. Trimming pared 5 bases from V and 1 base from J, leaving 15 bases between. Germline V gives CDR1 SGHDN, CDR2 FVKESK. The CDR3 region has the DNA TGTGCCAGCAGCGAATATGGGCTACAATCTGGAAACACCATATATTTT. It codes for CASSEYGLQSGNTIYF. Together with reference TRBV14 and TRBJ1-3, the CDR3 gives the full variable domain: EAGVTQFPSHSVIEKGQTVTLRCDPISGHDNLYWYRRVMGKEIKFLLHFVKESKQDESGMPNNRFLAERTGGTYSTLKVQPAELEDSGVYFCASSEYGLQSGNTIYFGEGSWLTVV.

In this sample, this clonotype is medium-sized. J is TRBJ1-5 and V is TRBV5-8; tentative D call: TRBD1 (6 bases). Looked up from germline, CDR1 is SGHTS and CDR2 is YDEGEE. Trimming removed 4 bases at V and 2 bases at J, with 28 bases between. The CDR3 sequence is 20 residues long. This chain's CDR3 is CASSLAPAGTPFLCNQPQHF. In DNA form, the CDR3 reads TGTGCCAGCAGCCTGGCACCTGCCGGGACACCATTTCTTTGCAATCAGCCCCAGCATTTT.

This clonotype showed up many times. The rearrangement joins TRBV20-1 to TRBJ2-7, with TRBD1 matching over 7 bases. The CDR3 sequence is 14 residues long. Germline lookup yields CDR1 DFQATT and CDR2 SNEGSKA (reference sequence). Germline trimming cut 1 base from V and 2 bases from J; bases unmatched to any gene: 5. DNA for the CDR3: TGCAGTGCTAGAGTACCGACAGGGCCCTACGAGCAGTACTTC. This translates into CSARVPTGPYEQYF.

This clonotype is classed as medium-sized. The V call is TRBV6-5, the J call TRBJ2-1; 9 bases match TRBD2. This CDR3 is 16 amino acids long. In germline, CDR1 is MNHEY, CDR2 SVGAGI. Trimming removed 0 bases from V and 8 bases from J; junction bases left unmatched: 8. The CDR3 protein is CASSYSRREGPDEQFF. For the CDR3, the DNA is TGTGCCAGCAGTTACTCGAGGCGGGAGGGCCCCGATGAGCAGTTCTTC.

This clonotype has a count of ten or more. V gene TRBV7-6 combines with J gene TRBJ2-7; unclear D gene. Trimming took off 7 bases at V and 6 bases at J, with 19 bases between the two ends. This CDR3 is 14 amino acids long. Per germline, CDR1 SGHVS and CDR2 FNYEAQ. CDR3 region: CASTSEVSGGEQYF. CDR3 DNA sequence: TGTGCCAGCACGAGTGAGGTATCGGGCGGCGAGCAGTACTTC.

This clonotype was detected ten times or more. V and J are TRBV7-2 and TRBJ2-7, with TRBD2 matching 7 bases. CDR1 is SGHTA and CDR2 is FQGNSA in the germline V gene. This CDR3 has 15 amino acids. V lost 5 bases, J lost 7 bases, and 14 bases stayed unmatched. The CDR3 reads CASSTPQRGPLEQYF. In nucleotides, the CDR3 is TGTGCCAGCAGCACCCCCCAGCGGGGACCTCTGGAGCAGTACTTC.

By sample fraction, this clonotype is medium-sized. V is TRBV7-3 and J is TRBJ2-1; D could derive from TRBD1 or TRBD2 (5 bases each). The germline V gene has CDR1 SGHTA and CDR2 FQGTGA. CDR3 length: 14 amino acids. With 2 bases removed from V and 4 bases from J, the gap between germline ends came to 9 bases. The CDR3 here is CASSLYEGYNEQFF. The CDR3 nucleotides read TGTGCCAGCAGCTTATATGAGGGGTACAATGAGCAGTTCTTC.

This clonotype was seen ten or more times. J is TRBJ2-1 and V is TRBV15, with D hard to call. CDR1 is LNHNV, CDR2 YYDKDF, per germline (reference sequence). CDR3 size: 16 residues. V was cut by 1 base and J by 7 bases, with 17 bases left in between. This chain's CDR3 is CATSRVLLGQGNEQFF. CDR3 bases: TGTGCCACCAGCAGAGTCCTCTTGGGCCAAGGGAATGAGCAGTTCTTC.

This clonotype is medium-sized. V is TRBV10-3 and J is TRBJ2-1, with D possibly TRBD2 on 6 matching bases. The V end was cut by 6 bases, the J end by 7 bases, with 13 bases between. The V gene's germline CDR1 is ENHRY and CDR2 SYGVKD. The CDR3 runs to 13 residues. The CDR3 here is CAISGPGRNEQFF. The CDR3 DNA follows: TGTGCCATCAGCGGCCCGGGGAGGAATGAGCAGTTCTTC.

This clonotype was recorded at least ten times. The chain combines TRBV7-2 with TRBJ2-7; perhaps TRBD2 as D (5 bases). The ends were cut back, 5 bases at V and 2 bases at J, with 13 bases in the middle. The V gene's germline CDR1 is SGHTA and CDR2 FQGNSA. The CDR3 runs to 14 residues. DNA of the CDR3: TGTGCCAGCAGCACCGGCCGGGGAACCTACGAGCAGTACTTC. Translated: CASSTGRGTYEQYF.

This clonotype was seen ten or more times. The DNA of the CDR3 is TGTGCCTCCCAGAGGGGCCGGGACACCGGGGAGCTGTTTTTT. It translates to CASQRGRDTGELFF. The chain recombines TRBV6-6 with TRBJ2-2; TRBD1 or TRBD2 may be the D gene (5 bases each). V dropped 11 bases and J dropped 3 bases, with 16 bases sitting between them. The germline V gene has CDR1 MNHNY and CDR2 SVGAGI (reference sequence). The CDR3 is 14 residues long.

This clonotype was detected ten times or more. V is TRBV3-1 and J is TRBJ1-2, with 8 bases identical to TRBD1. Germline loops: CDR1 LGHDT, CDR2 YNNKEL (reference sequence). The J segment lost 4 bases and the V segment lost 4 bases, leaving 5 bases of the junction unmatched. CDR3 length equals 14 residues. CDR3 nucleotide sequence: TGTGCCAGCAGCCCCCAGGGGGCTAGCTATGGCTACACCTTC. This sequence encodes CASSPQGASYGYTF.

This clonotype was counted ten times or more. The rearrangement links TRBV10-3 to TRBJ1-1; D ambiguous. The germline V and J ends were trimmed by 0 bases and 5 bases, with 7 bases remaining between them. CDR1 and CDR2 from the germline V gene are ENHRY and SYGVKD. The CDR3 length is 13 residues. DNA of the CDR3: TGTGCCATCAGTGAGTCGACGTTGACTGAAGCTTTCTTT. It encodes CAISESTLTEAFF.

The chain links TRBV3-1 to TRBJ1-6; D ambiguous. Trimming cost V 0 bases and J 10 bases, with 16 bases left between them. The CDR3 is made up of 16 amino acids. Germline CDR1 and CDR2: LGHDT and YNNKEL (reference sequence). DNA for the CDR3: TGTGCCAGCAGCCAAGATAGGATGGAAGTTCGCTCACCCCTCCACTTT. Amino acid sequence: CASSQDRMEVRSPLHF.

This clonotype was seen ten or more times. The V and J genes are TRBV14 and TRBJ2-1; possibly TRBD1 for D (6 bases). The CDR3 is made up of 17 amino acids. Trimming pared 4 bases from V and 0 bases from J, leaving 16 bases between. Germline V gene lookup returns CDR1 SGHDN and CDR2 FVKESK. The chain's CDR3 is CASSPLTGQSSYNEQFF. The CDR3 nucleotides are TGTGCCAGCAGCCCCTTAACCGGACAGAGCTCCTACAATGAGCAGTTCTTC.

The chain links TRBV7-2 to TRBJ2-5; D is perhaps TRBD1 (5 bases). V was cut by 3 bases and J by 2 bases, with 10 bases left in between. The CDR3 covers 14 residues. Germline values: CDR1 SGHTA, CDR2 FQGNSA. The CDR3 DNA follows: TGTGCCAGCAGCTTCGTGACAGCTCAAGAGACCCAGTACTTC. Translating it yields CASSFVTAQETQYF.